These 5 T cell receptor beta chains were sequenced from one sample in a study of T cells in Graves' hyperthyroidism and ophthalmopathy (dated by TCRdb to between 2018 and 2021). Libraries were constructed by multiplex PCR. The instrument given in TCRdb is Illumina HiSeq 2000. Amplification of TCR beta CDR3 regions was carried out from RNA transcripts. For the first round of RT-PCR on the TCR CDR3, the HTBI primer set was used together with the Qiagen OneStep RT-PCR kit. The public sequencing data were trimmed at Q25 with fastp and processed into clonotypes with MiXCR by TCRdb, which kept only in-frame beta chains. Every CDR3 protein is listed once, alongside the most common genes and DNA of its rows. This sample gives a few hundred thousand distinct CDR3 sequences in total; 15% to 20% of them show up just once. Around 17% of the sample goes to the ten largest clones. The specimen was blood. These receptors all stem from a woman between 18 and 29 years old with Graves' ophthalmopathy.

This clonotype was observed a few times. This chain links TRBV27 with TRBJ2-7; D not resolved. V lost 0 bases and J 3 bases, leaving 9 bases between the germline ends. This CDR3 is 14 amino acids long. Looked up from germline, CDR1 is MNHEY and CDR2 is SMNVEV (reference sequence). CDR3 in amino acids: CASSLSGPIYEQYF. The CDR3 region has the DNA TGTGCCAGCAGTTTATCGGGCCCTATCTACGAGCAGTACTTC.

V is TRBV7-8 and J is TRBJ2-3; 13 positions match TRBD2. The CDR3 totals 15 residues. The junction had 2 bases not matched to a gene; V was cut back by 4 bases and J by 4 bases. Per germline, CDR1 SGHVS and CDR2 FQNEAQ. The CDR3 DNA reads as TGTGCCAGCAGCTCCACTAGCGGGGGGGCAGATACGCAGTATTTT. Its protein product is CASSSTSGGADTQYF.

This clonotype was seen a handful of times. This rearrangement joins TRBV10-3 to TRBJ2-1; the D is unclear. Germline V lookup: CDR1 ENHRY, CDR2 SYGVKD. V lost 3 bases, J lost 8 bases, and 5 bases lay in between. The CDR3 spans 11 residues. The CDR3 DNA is TGTGCCATCAGTGATACTGATGAGCAGTTCTTC. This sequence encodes CAISDTDEQFF.

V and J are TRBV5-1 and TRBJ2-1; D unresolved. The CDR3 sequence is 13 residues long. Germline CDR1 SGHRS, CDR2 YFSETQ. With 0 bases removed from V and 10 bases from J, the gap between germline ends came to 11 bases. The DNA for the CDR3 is TGCGCCAGCAGCTTGGCATCATCTCGAGAGCAGTTCTTC. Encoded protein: CASSLASSREQFF.

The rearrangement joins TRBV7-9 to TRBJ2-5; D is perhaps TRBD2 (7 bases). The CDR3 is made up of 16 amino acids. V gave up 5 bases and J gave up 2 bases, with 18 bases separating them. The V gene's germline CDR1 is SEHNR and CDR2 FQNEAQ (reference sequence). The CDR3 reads CASSQQLRGAQETQYF. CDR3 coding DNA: TGTGCCAGCAGCCAACAGCTTCGGGGGGCTCAAGAGACCCAGTACTTC.